The 5 T cell receptor beta chains listed next were all sequenced from one sample in a study of CD8 T cells in ankylosing spondylitis. One entry per CDR3 protein, called by TCRdb with MiXCR from the 5' RACE reads. This sample has 250,000 or so distinct CDR3 sequences, with 18% found just once. Material: blood, either unsorted or a sorted T cell fraction (not recorded which). The receptor set was obtained from a male donor with ankylosing spondylitis or in good health (not recorded which).

Here the CDR3 reads CASRPGQPSEQYF. The DNA of the CDR3 is TGTGCCAGCAGACCCGGACAGCCATCCGAGCAGTACTTC. V is TRBV27 and J is TRBJ2-7; D may be TRBD1 (6 bases). Per germline, CDR1 MNHEY and CDR2 SMNVEV (reference sequence). CDR3 length: 13 amino acids. Trimming stripped 6 bases from V and 6 bases from J, with 15 bases between.

The V call is TRBV12-3 or TRBV12-4, the J call TRBJ2-4; D is ambiguous. Deletions cut 11 bases from V and 1 base from J, with 27 bases between. The length of the CDR3 is 18 residues. CDR3 sequence: CARNTLYGAAGAKNIQYF. Written as DNA, the CDR3 is TGTGCCCGCAACACTCTCTACGGCGCGGCTGGGGCCAAAAACATTCAGTACTTC.

The chain has TRBV27 and TRBJ2-2, with TRBD2 matching over 8 bases. CDR1 and CDR2 from the germline V gene are MNHEY and SMNVEV (reference sequence). The CDR3 spans 15 residues. V was clipped by 8 bases and J by 3 bases; unmatched bases: 8. CDR3 sequence (DNA): TGTGCCAGCCGTTACGCAGCGGGAGACACCGGGGAGCTGTTTTTT. Encoded protein: CASRYAAGDTGELFF.

This rearrangement joins TRBV11-2 to TRBJ2-5, with 7 bases aligning to TRBD2. CDR1 is SGHAT, CDR2 FQNNGV, per germline. This CDR3 spans 15 amino acids. Trimming took 1 base from V and 4 from J; bases not matched to a gene: 6. This CDR3 reads CASSLAYGGGETQYF. CDR3 nucleotide sequence: TGTGCCAGCAGCTTAGCCTATGGGGGGGGAGAGACCCAGTACTTC.

CDR3 region: CASSSQGTSGYEQYF. CDR3 nucleotide sequence: TGTGCCAGCAGCTCACAGGGGACTAGCGGCTACGAGCAGTACTTC. V gene TRBV7-2 combines with J gene TRBJ2-7, with TRBD2 matching over 11 bases. The V segment lost 4 bases and the J segment 3 bases; nucleotides outside the gene matches: 5. This CDR3 comprises 15 residues. CDR1 and CDR2 from the germline V gene are SGHTA and FQGNSA.